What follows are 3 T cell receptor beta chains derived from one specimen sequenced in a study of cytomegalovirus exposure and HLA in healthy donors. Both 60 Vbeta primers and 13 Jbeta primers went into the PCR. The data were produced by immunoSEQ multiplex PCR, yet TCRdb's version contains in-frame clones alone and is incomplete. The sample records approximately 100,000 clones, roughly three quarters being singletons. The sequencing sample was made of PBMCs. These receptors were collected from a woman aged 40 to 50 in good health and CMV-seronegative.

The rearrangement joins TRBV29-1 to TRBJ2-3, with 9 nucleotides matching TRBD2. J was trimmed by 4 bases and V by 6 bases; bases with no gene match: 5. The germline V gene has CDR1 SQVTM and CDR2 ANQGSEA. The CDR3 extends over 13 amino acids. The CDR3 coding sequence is TGCAGCGTGCGGGGGGGCCGCGCAGATACGCAGTATTTT. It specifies CSVRGGRADTQYF.

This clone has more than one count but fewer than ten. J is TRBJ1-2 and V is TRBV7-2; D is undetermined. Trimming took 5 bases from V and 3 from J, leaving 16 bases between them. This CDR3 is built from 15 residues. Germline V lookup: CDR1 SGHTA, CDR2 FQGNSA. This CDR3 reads CASSIVALPYYGYTF. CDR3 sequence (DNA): TGTGCCAGCAGCATAGTAGCTCTCCCCTACTATGGCTACACCTTC.

The CDR3 region has the DNA TGTGCCAGCAGCTATAAAGGGGACACTGAAGCTTTCTTT. Amino acids: CASSYKGDTEAFF. The J gene is TRBJ1-1, the V gene TRBV11-1; D possibly corresponds to TRBD1 (5 bases). CDR1 is SGHAT and CDR2 is FQDESV in the germline V gene (reference sequence). Trimming pared 4 bases from V and 3 bases from J, leaving 9 bases between. The CDR3 runs 13 residues.